The 28 T cell receptor beta chains reported below all come from one sample, sequenced in a study of CD8+ T cells in alopecia areata. TCR sequencing used cDNA made by reverse transcription of extracted RNA. TCRdb's copy holds only in-frame clones and misses some; the assay was immunoSEQ multiplex PCR. This sample carries about 150,000 clones, around 62% of them seen once, and the ten largest clones take 35% to 40%. The material sequenced was CD8+ T cells sorted from blood. Receptors were obtained from a human donor in good health.

This sequence joins TRBV28 and TRBJ2-5; TRBD2 matches 10 bases. This CDR3 is built from 17 residues. Germline values: CDR1 MDHEN, CDR2 SYDVKM. J lost 4 bases, V lost 5 bases, and 13 bases had no gene match. CDR3 nucleotides: TGTGCCAGCAGTCTCCTTCTTGGGACTAGCGACGGAGAGACCCAGTACTTC. Its protein is CASSLLLGTSDGETQYF.

In this sample, this clone turned up once. V gene TRBV11-2 combines with J gene TRBJ2-7, with D perhaps matching TRBD1 or TRBD2 (5 bases each). V was cut by 8 bases and J by 0 bases, with 14 bases left in between. Germline CDR1 and CDR2: SGHAT and FQNNGV. The CDR3 runs 14 residues. CDR3: CASLFVGTSYEQYF. The CDR3 DNA is TGTGCCAGCCTTTTCGTCGGGACCTCCTACGAGCAGTACTTC.

This chain uses TRBV4-1 with TRBJ2-5; perhaps TRBD2 as D (5 bases). Germline values: CDR1 MGHRA, CDR2 YSYEKL. The ends were cut back, 1 base at V and 5 bases at J, with 8 bases in the middle. There are 13 residues in the CDR3. The CDR3 region has the DNA TGCGCCAGCAGCCAAGTAACGGGGGAGACCCAGTACTTC. It is translated as CASSQVTGETQYF.

This rearrangement joins TRBV6-5 to TRBJ2-1, with 14 bases matching TRBD2. Germline V gene data show CDR1 as MNHEY and CDR2 as SVGAGI. This CDR3 is 15 amino acids long. The V gene end was trimmed by 6 bases and the J gene end by 8 bases; junction bases not matched to a gene: 6. DNA of the CDR3: TGTGCCAGCAGCCCCGCGGGACTAGCGGGAGATGAGCAGTTCTTC. It encodes CASSPAGLAGDEQFF.

The rearrangement joins TRBV6-5 to TRBJ1-1; the D is unclear. V was cut by 7 bases and J by 5 bases, with 20 bases left in between. CDR3 length: 15 amino acids. Germline V gives CDR1 MNHEY, CDR2 SVGAGI. This CDR3 reads CASTPQKTVGTEAFF. CDR3 bases: TGTGCCAGCACCCCCCAAAAGACGGTAGGGACTGAAGCTTTCTTT.

The CDR3 bases are TGCAGCGTTGAAGGGACCTACAATGAGCAGTTCTTC. This translates into CSVEGTYNEQFF. The chain carries TRBV29-1 and TRBJ2-1; no clear D gene. V lost 1 base, J lost 2 bases, and 3 bases lay in between. The germline V gene has CDR1 SQVTM and CDR2 ANQGSEA. This CDR3 is 12 amino acids long.

The rearrangement uses TRBV7-9 and TRBJ1-1, with 7 bases aligning to TRBD1. The germline CDR1 and CDR2 sequences are SEHNR and FQNEAQ (reference sequence). The V gene end was trimmed by 4 bases and the J gene end by 2 bases; junction bases not matched to a gene: 4. CDR3 size: 14 residues. CDR3 sequence: CASSWGQPNTEAFF. In DNA form, the CDR3 reads TGTGCCAGCAGCTGGGGACAGCCAAACACTGAAGCTTTCTTT.

The V call is TRBV25-1, the J call TRBJ2-1; the D is unclear. Germline lookup yields CDR1 MGHDK and CDR2 SYGVNS. V was pared by 1 base and J by 9 bases, with 4 bases between. The length of the CDR3 is 11 residues. The CDR3 sequence is CASSEFVEQFF. In DNA form, the CDR3 reads TGTGCCAGCAGTGAATTCGTTGAGCAGTTCTTC.

This clone showed up just a few times. The J gene is TRBJ2-1, the V gene TRBV6-5; no clear D gene. The germline V gene has CDR1 MNHEY and CDR2 SVGAGI. The CDR3 is 13 residues long. Trimming pared 0 bases from V and 5 bases from J, leaving 5 bases between. In DNA, the CDR3 is TGTGCCAGCAGTTACTCCCAGAACAATGAGCAGTTCTTC. Protein sequence: CASSYSQNNEQFF.

The gene calls are TRBV2 and TRBJ2-1; 12 bases match TRBD2. V lost 4 bases and J lost 3; bases outside the gene matches: 1. CDR1 SNHLY and CDR2 FYNNEI come from the germline V gene. This CDR3 has 15 amino acids. The CDR3 protein is CASSGTSGIYNEQFF. In DNA, the CDR3 is TGTGCCAGCAGTGGGACTAGCGGGATCTACAATGAGCAGTTCTTC.

With regard to this clone: At the DNA level, this CDR3 is encoded by other sequences in the same sample as well. The CDR3 is CSVAGSGNTIYF. The CDR3 nucleotides read TGCAGCGTTGCTGGTTCGGGCAACACCATATATTTT. The genes are TRBV29-1 and TRBJ1-3, with no clear D. There are 12 residues in the CDR3. Looked up from germline, CDR1 is SQVTM and CDR2 is ANQGSEA. Deletions cut 4 bases from V and 7 bases from J, with 11 bases between.

The chain links TRBV5-6 to TRBJ2-1; D might be TRBD1 (6 bases). Germline V CDR1 and CDR2: SGHDT, YYEEEE. The V gene lost 5 bases and the J gene lost 3 bases, with 9 bases spanning the gap. This CDR3 is built from 13 residues. The CDR3 coding sequence is TGTGCCAGCAGGTCGACAGGCTACAATGAGCAGTTCTTC. Translating it yields CASRSTGYNEQFF.

The chain uses TRBV30 and TRBJ1-2; D gene uncertain. This CDR3 is built from 10 residues. V lost 4 bases and J lost 4, with 4 bases in between. Germline V gene lookup returns CDR1 GTSNPN and CDR2 SVGIG (reference sequence). CDR3 in amino acids: CAWNSYGYTF. The CDR3 DNA is TGTGCCTGGAATAGCTATGGCTACACCTTC.

This chain joins TRBV5-4 and TRBJ2-7; 7 bases match TRBD2. The V segment lost 4 bases and the J segment 3 bases; nucleotides outside the gene matches: 7. CDR1 and CDR2 from the germline V gene are SGHNT and YYREEE (reference sequence). The CDR3 length is 14 residues. The CDR3 sequence: CASSDRDYHYEQYF. CDR3 sequence (DNA): TGTGCCAGCAGCGACCGGGACTATCACTACGAGCAGTACTTC.

The chain joins TRBV5-4 to TRBJ1-1; D is possibly TRBD1 (6 bases). In germline, CDR1 is SGHNT, CDR2 YYREEE (reference sequence). CDR3 length: 13 amino acids. Trimming took off 3 bases at V and 6 bases at J, with 12 bases between the two ends. As DNA, the CDR3 is TGTGCCAGCAGCTCCGGGACACTCGCTGAAGCTTTCTTT. Translated: CASSSGTLAEAFF.

The count of this clone is one. This rearrangement joins TRBV21-1 to TRBJ2-5; whether TRBD1, the table's D call, matches the DNA was not checked. TRBV21-1 is deemed a pseudogene. CDR3 length: 17 residues. The CDR3 DNA follows: TGTGCCAACGAAGTAGTGGTCACAGGGGGACTCCAAGAGACCCAGTACTTC. The encoded protein is CANEVVVTGGLQETQYF.

This chain joins TRBV4-1 and TRBJ1-1, with 8 bases aligning to TRBD1. CDR3 length: 15 amino acids. V shed 5 bases and J 1 base; nucleotides not matched to a gene: 6. The V gene's germline CDR1 is MGHRA and CDR2 YSYEKL. DNA of the CDR3: TGCGCCAGCAGCGAGAGGACAGGGACGAACACTGAAGCTTTCTTT. Protein: CASSERTGTNTEAFF.

The chain recombines TRBV7-6 with TRBJ2-5; TRBD2 aligns across 7 bases. The CDR3 spans 18 residues. CDR1 is SGHVS, CDR2 FNYEAQ, per germline. J lost 4 bases, V lost 2 bases, and 16 bases had no gene match. In DNA form, the CDR3 reads TGTGCCAGCAGCTTAAATTTCGGCGGACAAGCGGGGTTAGAGACCCAGTACTTC. Translating it yields CASSLNFGGQAGLETQYF.

The gene calls are TRBV7-9 and TRBJ2-1; 12 bases align to TRBD2. The length of the CDR3 is 18 residues. Germline values: CDR1 SEHNR, CDR2 FQNEAQ (reference sequence). V lost 2 bases to trimming and J lost 5 bases; unmatched junction nucleotides: 10. CDR3: CASSLISPGLAGNNEQFF. As DNA, the CDR3 is TGTGCCAGCAGCTTAATCTCCCCGGGACTAGCGGGTAACAATGAGCAGTTCTTC. The full variable domain, rest sourced from reference TRBV7-9 and TRBJ2-1, is DTGVSQNPRHKITKRGQNVTFRCDPISEHNRLYWYRQTLGQGPEFLTYFQNEAQLEKSRLLSDRFSAERPKGSFSTLEIQRTEQGDSAMYLCASSLISPGLAGNNEQFFGPGTRLTVL.

A few counts support this clone. The V call is TRBV29-1, the J call TRBJ2-7; 10 positions match TRBD2. Germline V gene lookup returns CDR1 SQVTM and CDR2 ANQGSEA. The CDR3 length is 17 residues. The V segment lost 6 bases and the J segment 3 bases; nucleotides outside the gene matches: 17. For the CDR3, the DNA is TGCAGCGTCACGCCTAGCGGGAGTTTGGGAGGTGGCTACGAGCAGTACTTC. Its protein product is CSVTPSGSLGGGYEQYF.

Regarding this clone: The junction departs from the called germline gene at one end, perhaps through a read error. The chain employs TRBV6-1 and TRBJ2-3; TRBD1 might be the D (6 bases). Germline V lookup: CDR1 MNHNS, CDR2 SASEGT. The CDR3 loop spans 13 amino acids. CDR3 amino acids: CASSEARQGSFIF. CDR3 nucleotide sequence: TGTGCCAGCAGTGAAGCGCGGCAGGGGTCTTTTATCTTT.

V gene TRBV6-5 combines with J gene TRBJ2-1; 10 bases line up with TRBD1. Losses at the gene ends were 2 bases for V and 3 bases for J; bases not matched to a gene: 4. In germline, CDR1 is MNHEY, CDR2 SVGAGI. This CDR3 contains 16 residues. The CDR3, as DNA: TGTGCCAGCAGTTACCCTCGGACAGGGGGCTACAATGAGCAGTTCTTC. It translates to CASSYPRTGGYNEQFF.

The chain links TRBV28 to TRBJ1-1, with D hard to call. This CDR3 has 14 amino acids. Looked up from germline, CDR1 is MDHEN and CDR2 is SYDVKM. V lost 5 bases and J lost 0, with 10 bases in between. The CDR3, as DNA: TGTGCCAGCAGTAAAACAGACATGAACACTGAAGCTTTCTTT. Translated, it gives CASSKTDMNTEAFF.

The V call is TRBV29-1, the J call TRBJ2-2; perhaps TRBD2 as D (6 bases). Between the trimmed V and J ends, which lost 6 bases and 7 bases, there was a span of 12 bases. The germline V gene has CDR1 SQVTM and CDR2 ANQGSEA. This CDR3 is built from 12 residues. The CDR3 nucleotides read TGCAGCGTCGCCGGGAGTCTCGGGGAGCTGTTTTTT. Translating it yields CSVAGSLGELFF.

This clone is labeled medium-sized. This chain links TRBV7-9 with TRBJ2-1; perhaps TRBD2 as D (5 bases). Germline loops: CDR1 SEHNR, CDR2 FQNEAQ (reference sequence). Trimming left V 5 bases short and J 5 bases short, with 16 bases between. CDR3 length equals 15 residues. The CDR3 DNA sequence: TGTGCCAGCAGCGTAGGCCCGGGGAAACACAATGAGCAGTTCTTC. Translation: CASSVGPGKHNEQFF.

This clone has a handful of counts. The chain has TRBV29-1 and TRBJ2-7, with D uncertain. Germline CDR1 and CDR2: SQVTM and ANQGSEA. The CDR3 contains 11 residues. Trimming took off 5 bases at V and 6 bases at J, with 11 bases between the two ends. This chain's CDR3 is CSVLSVGEQYF. In DNA form, the CDR3 reads TGCAGCGTTCTATCGGTGGGCGAGCAGTACTTC.

In the case of this clone: One junction end does not reproduce the germline sequence, and a read error may be involved. The V gene is TRBV6-5, the J gene TRBJ2-7; D is undetermined. This CDR3 region has 13 residues. In germline, CDR1 is MNHEY, CDR2 SVGAGI. DNA of the CDR3: TGTGCCAGCAGTGACTCGCCCCTCTACGAGCAGTACTTC. As protein: CASSDSPLYEQYF.

This clone has a handful of counts. This CDR3 is CASSPPEQRMNTEAFF. The CDR3 coding sequence is TGTGCCAGCTCACCACCGGAGCAGCGCATGAACACTGAAGCTTTCTTT. The J gene is TRBJ1-1, the V gene TRBV18; D not resolved. V lost 0 bases and J 0 bases, leaving 11 bases between the germline ends. Germline assignment: CDR1 KGHSH and CDR2 LQKENI. CDR3 size: 16 residues.